The next 9 T cell receptor beta chains were all read from a single sample in a study of precursors of human CD4 cytotoxic T cells. The bulk UMI libraries came from four sorted CD4+ memory subsets, including IL-7R-high and IL-7R-negative TEMRA. MiXCR, run by TCRdb on the reads, gives a single entry per CDR3 protein. Of hundreds of distinct CDR3 sequences listed, roughly 18% are singletons. The sample consisted of memory CD4+ T cells from blood (PBMCs). These receptors came from a human donor in good health.

A few counts support this clonotype. The rearrangement links TRBV7-8 to TRBJ2-6; D possibly corresponds to TRBD1 (5 bases). The germline V gene encodes CDR1 SGHVS and CDR2 FQNEAQ. V lost 3 bases, J lost 0 bases, and 9 bases lay in between. This CDR3 has 16 residues. The CDR3 is CASSLSGNSGANVLTF. The DNA of the CDR3 is TGTGCCAGCAGCTTGTCAGGGAACTCTGGGGCCAACGTCCTGACTTTC.

This chain connects TRBV20-1 to TRBJ2-7; 9 nucleotides align to TRBD2. J was trimmed by 2 bases and V by 5 bases; bases with no gene match: 4. The CDR3 is made up of 13 amino acids. Germline V gives CDR1 DFQATT, CDR2 SNEGSKA (reference sequence). The CDR3 protein is CSALVAGAYEQYF. The CDR3 DNA follows: TGCAGTGCTCTTGTAGCGGGGGCCTACGAGCAGTACTTC.

The chain combines TRBV6-5 with TRBJ1-4, with a tentative D call TRBD1 (5 bases). CDR1 is MNHEY, CDR2 SVGAGI, per germline. With 0 bases removed from V and 8 bases from J, the gap between germline ends came to 10 bases. The CDR3 spans 14 residues. CDR3 residues: CASSYSNKGEKLFF. The DNA of the CDR3 is TGTGCCAGCAGTTACTCGAATAAGGGGGAAAAACTGTTTTTT.

V usage is TRBV7-2 and J usage is TRBJ2-3; D is possibly TRBD2 (5 bases). Trimming cost V 5 bases and J 4 bases, with 16 bases left between them. Germline CDR1 is SGHTA and CDR2 is FQGNSA. This CDR3 spans 15 amino acids. This CDR3 is CASSTSGPRADTQYF. CDR3 DNA: TGTGCCAGCAGCACGTCCGGACCGCGGGCAGATACGCAGTATTTT.

This clonotype is categorized as large. V is TRBV6-2 or TRBV6-3 and J is TRBJ2-7; D may be TRBD2 (6 bases). Germline lookup yields CDR1 MNHEY and CDR2 SVGEGT. V was cut by 2 bases and J by 2 bases, with 13 bases left in between. This CDR3 region has 15 residues. CDR3: CASSYRRGLTYEQYF. In DNA form, the CDR3 reads TGTGCCAGCAGTTACCGGCGGGGTCTGACCTACGAGCAGTACTTC.

By share of the sample, this clonotype is large. The V gene is TRBV5-1, the J gene TRBJ1-1, with 8 bases that match TRBD1. CDR1 and CDR2 from the germline V gene are SGHRS and YFSETQ. J was trimmed by 2 bases and V by 0 bases; bases with no gene match: 6. This CDR3 region has 16 residues. The CDR3 DNA reads as TGCGCCAGCAGCTTGGCAGGGGGCGGGGGCAACACTGAAGCTTTCTTT. This translates into CASSLAGGGGNTEAFF.

This CDR3 reads CASSLELWDNQPQHF. Here the CDR3 DNA reads TGTGCCAGCAGTTTAGAACTCTGGGACAATCAGCCCCAGCATTTT. The chain uses TRBV12-3 or TRBV12-4 and TRBJ1-5; D ambiguous. The V and J ends lost 1 base and 3 bases respectively, with 10 bases between them. The CDR3 length is 15 residues.

The chain carries TRBV7-9 and TRBJ1-3, with D hard to call. This CDR3 is built from 16 residues. V lost 4 bases, J lost 0 bases, and 13 bases lay in between. Per germline, CDR1 SEHNR and CDR2 FQNEAQ (reference sequence). CDR3 DNA: TGTGCCAGCAGCTCCCGACCGAGAGGCTCTGGAAACACCATATATTTT. This sequence encodes CASSSRPRGSGNTIYF.

By share, this clonotype counts as hyperexpanded. The rearrangement uses TRBV6-4 and TRBJ1-1; tentative D call: TRBD1 (6 bases). The CDR3 contains 14 residues. V shed 0 bases and J shed 7 bases, with 12 bases lying between them. Germline V lookup: CDR1 MRHNA, CDR2 SNTAGT. CDR3 sequence (DNA): TGTGCCAGCAGTGACTCGCAGTCGACAGGTGAAGCTTTCTTT. This codes for CASSDSQSTGEAFF.